The 20 T cell receptor beta chains given below trace back to one sample, sequenced in a study of blood T cell repertoires in COVID-19 (dated by TCRdb to 2020 to 2021). Library preparation was by the immunoSEQ multiplex PCR assay. This is the immuneACCESS table as TCRdb keeps it, with only in-frame sequences that have V and J called. A part of the clones is gone; compared with another copy, unresolved V genes explain less than half, and the rest is unexplained. The sample table contains roughly 230,000 clones; only one count was recorded for roughly 84% of them. Of the sample, around 0.96% is held by the ten largest clones. Sequencing used peripheral blood. The receptor source for this set is a man aged 40-50 years with acute or convalescent COVID-19.

This chain links TRBV7-3 with TRBJ2-3; TRBD2 matches at 7 bases. The V segment lost 5 bases and the J segment 4 bases; nucleotides outside the gene matches: 9. The CDR3 has 15 amino acids. The germline V gene encodes CDR1 SGHTA and CDR2 FQGTGA. The CDR3 DNA sequence: TGTGCCAGCAGCCCTGAAGCGGGGTTGCCAGATACGCAGTATTTT. Its protein product is CASSPEAGLPDTQYF.

The gene calls are TRBV7-9 and TRBJ1-1; TRBD1 might be the D (6 bases). CDR1 is SEHNR, CDR2 FQNEAQ, per germline (reference sequence). The CDR3 totals 14 residues. Trimming stripped 4 bases from V and 4 bases from J, with 13 bases between. CDR3 protein: CASSSGVRVTEAFF. In DNA, the CDR3 is TGTGCCAGCAGCTCAGGGGTAAGAGTCACTGAAGCTTTCTTT.

The chain links TRBV12-3 or TRBV12-4 to TRBJ1-2; D not resolved. This CDR3 spans 12 amino acids. The V and J ends lost 3 bases and 5 bases respectively, with 7 bases between them. The CDR3 coding sequence is TGTGCCAGCAGTTTCGGGGTTTATGGCTACACCTTC. This codes for CASSFGVYGYTF.

This chain joins TRBV5-1 and TRBJ1-3, with D perhaps matching TRBD1 (6 bases). CDR3 length equals 16 residues. V shed 0 bases and J shed 0 bases, with 10 bases lying between them. CDR1 SGHRS and CDR2 YFSETQ come from the germline V gene. CDR3 sequence (DNA): TGCGCCAGCAGCTTGGTGGACAGCCTCTCTGGAAACACCATATATTTT. The encoded protein is CASSLVDSLSGNTIYF.

This clone was picked up one time. The chain uses TRBV19 and TRBJ2-1, with 7 nucleotides matching TRBD1. After removal of 10 bases from V and 4 bases from J, the junction contained 10 bases not matched to a gene. CDR1 and CDR2 from the germline V gene are LNHDA and SQIVND (reference sequence). CDR3 length: 14 residues. This CDR3 is CATTRDSVYNEQFF. The CDR3 DNA follows: TGTGCCACCACCCGGGACAGTGTTTACAATGAGCAGTTCTTC.

This clone showed up many times. The chain uses TRBV6-5 and TRBJ1-2, with 7 positions matching TRBD1. The CDR3 spans 16 residues. Per the germline V gene, CDR1 is MNHEY and CDR2 is SVGAGI. With V trimmed by 0 bases and J by 1 base, 5 bases remained unmatched. The CDR3 region has the DNA TGTGCCAGCAGTTACTCGGGGACAGCCTTTAACTATGGCTACACCTTC. Its protein product is CASSYSGTAFNYGYTF.

The chain uses TRBV6-5 and TRBJ2-2, with 7 bases lining up with TRBD2. Germline V gene data show CDR1 as MNHEY and CDR2 as SVGAGI. This CDR3 is built from 12 residues. V lost 7 bases, J lost 6 bases, and 2 bases stayed unmatched. The CDR3 nucleotides read TGTGCCAGCATTGGGGGGGCCGGGGAGCTGTTTTTT. Residues: CASIGGAGELFF.

V usage is TRBV27 and J usage is TRBJ1-3, with D possibly matching TRBD1 (6 bases). Trimming took off 5 bases at V and 1 base at J, with 15 bases between the two ends. Germline V gives CDR1 MNHEY, CDR2 SMNVEV (reference sequence). The CDR3 length is 16 residues. The CDR3 region has the DNA TGTGCCAGCAGTATGACAGGTCTGATTTCTGGAAACACCATATATTTT. Translated: CASSMTGLISGNTIYF.

The genes are TRBV18 and TRBJ2-5; a possible D gene is TRBD1 (6 bases). The CDR3 totals 17 residues. V was trimmed by 3 bases and J by 0 bases, leaving 17 bases between them. CDR1 is KGHSH and CDR2 is LQKENI in the germline V gene. The CDR3 spells CASSPQLQGYYQETQYF. The CDR3 DNA is TGTGCCAGCTCACCGCAGCTACAGGGATATTACCAAGAGACCCAGTACTTC.

A note on this clone: Other DNA sequences in this sample translate to the same CDR3. This chain connects TRBV13 to TRBJ1-1; 10 bases agree with TRBD1. V lost 5 bases and J lost 0; bases outside the gene matches: 6. CDR1 and CDR2 from the germline V gene are PRHDT and FYEKMQ (reference sequence). CDR3 length: 16 amino acids. This CDR3 is CASSTRDRGLNTEAFF. CDR3 nucleotide sequence: TGTGCCAGCAGCACCCGGGACAGGGGATTGAACACTGAAGCTTTCTTT.

V is TRBV3-1 (or the pseudogene TRBV3-2) and J is TRBJ2-1; maybe TRBD1 (6 bases). The CDR3 has 15 residues. Trimming took off 3 bases at V and 1 base at J, with 10 bases between the two ends. Germline V gene data show CDR1 as LGHDT and CDR2 as YNNKEL (reference sequence). Here the CDR3 DNA reads TGTGCCAGCAGCCAGATAGGACAGTCCTACAATGAGCAGTTCTTC. Its protein product is CASSQIGQSYNEQFF.

The chain is built from TRBV21-1 and TRBJ2-3; TRBD2 was called by the table and not checked on the DNA. TRBV21-1 counts as a pseudogene. This CDR3 contains 17 residues. CDR3: CASSKAGGSGVTDTQYF. The CDR3 coding sequence is TGTGCCAGCAGCAAAGCAGGAGGTAGCGGGGTCACAGATACGCAGTATTTT.

The chain couples TRBV6-5 to TRBJ1-1, with TRBD1 identical over 8 bases. This CDR3 has 15 residues. From germline, CDR1 is MNHEY and CDR2 SVGAGI. Trimming removed 2 bases from V and 11 bases from J; junction bases left unmatched: 13. CDR3 sequence (DNA): TGTGCCAGCAGTTACCCCGGACAGGGCCGGCGCGAGGCTTTCTTT. Protein: CASSYPGQGRREAFF.

V usage is TRBV7-6 and J usage is TRBJ2-2, with a possible D match to TRBD1 (6 bases). The germline gives CDR1 SGHVS, CDR2 FNYEAQ. The ends were cut back, 5 bases at V and 3 bases at J, with 10 bases in the middle. CDR3 size: 14 residues. CDR3 DNA sequence: TGTGCCAGCAGCCGTGCAGGGGACACCGGGGAGCTGTTTTTT. Translated: CASSRAGDTGELFF.

The J gene is TRBJ2-1, the V gene TRBV6-6; D unclear. The CDR3 loop spans 9 amino acids. Per the germline V gene, CDR1 is MNHNY and CDR2 is SVGAGI (reference sequence). V was clipped by 8 bases and J by 10 bases, with 6 bases between them. DNA for the CDR3: TGTGCCAGCGGCCCCGAGCAGTTCTTC. Its protein product is CASGPEQFF.

This CDR3 reads CASSPEVDQPQHF. The CDR3 DNA sequence: TGTGCCAGCAGCCCCGAGGTGGATCAGCCCCAGCATTTT. The gene calls are TRBV2 and TRBJ1-5; no definite D call. Germline V gene sequence: CDR1 SNHLY, CDR2 FYNNEI. V lost 6 bases and J lost 5, with 11 bases in between. The CDR3 length is 13 residues.

The rearrangement joins TRBV5-1 to TRBJ2-5; D is perhaps TRBD1 (6 bases). Germline V lookup: CDR1 SGHRS, CDR2 YFSETQ. Trimming removed 7 bases at V and 2 bases at J, with 9 bases between. The CDR3 spans 12 residues. In DNA form, the CDR3 reads TGCGCCAGCCACAGGGATCAAGAGACCCAGTACTTC. This codes for CASHRDQETQYF.

This chain connects TRBV2 to TRBJ1-1, with TRBD1 as a possible D gene (6 bases). The ends were cut back, 2 bases at V and 0 bases at J, with 13 bases in the middle. Germline V gives CDR1 SNHLY, CDR2 FYNNEI. The CDR3 covers 16 residues. CDR3 nucleotide sequence: TGTGCCAGCAGTGAAAGGGCAGGGGCTATGAACACTGAAGCTTTCTTT. It is translated as CASSERAGAMNTEAFF.

The rearrangement uses TRBV6-5 and TRBJ2-3; 10 nucleotides align to TRBD1. CDR3 length: 14 residues. V shed 5 bases, J shed 5 bases, and the junction held 4 bases outside the gene matches. The germline CDR1 and CDR2 sequences are MNHEY and SVGAGI. This CDR3 reads CASSPGTGEDTQYF. The DNA of the CDR3 is TGTGCCAGCAGTCCCGGGACAGGGGAAGATACGCAGTATTTT.

The chain has TRBV10-3 and TRBJ2-4; 8 bases align to TRBD2. The ends lost 2 bases at V and 6 bases at J; junction bases unmatched: 6. This CDR3 contains 15 residues. CDR1 is ENHRY, CDR2 SYGVKD, per germline. This CDR3 reads CAISEQAGVGNIQYF. The CDR3 coding sequence is TGTGCCATCAGTGAGCAAGCGGGGGTGGGAAACATTCAGTACTTC.